The source of this T cell receptor (beta chain) is a study of shared clonotypes between healthy human individuals. The overall study: Donor composition was a couple of women and a few men, aged 18 to 49. Study results and limitations: When compared with the clonotypes that were shared by all four sorted-subset donors, the non-shared clonotypes turned out to have lower generation probabilities.

The CDR3 covers 14 residues. Per the germline V gene, CDR1 is MDHEN and CDR2 is SYDVKM. Unmatched junction bases numbered 8, after V lost 9 bases and J lost 3 bases. This clone was seen just once. Antigen unknown. Generated by immunoSEQ multiplex PCR, the TCRdb table keeps only in-frame clones and is missing some. The repertoire holds hundreds of thousands of clones, with 95% to 98% as singletons. Naive CD8 cells were CD45RO-negative, positively selected for CCR7, excluding terminally differentiated effector memory CD45RA+ cells. The V gene is TRBV28, the J gene TRBJ2-7; 10 nucleotides line up with TRBD2. The clonotype originates from a man aged 25-40 years in good health. The sequencing sample was made of naive CD8+ T cells sorted from blood. The CDR3, as DNA: TGTGCCAGTTGTAGGCTAGCGGGAGACTACGAGCAGTACTTC. It translates to CASCRLAGDYEQYF.